This T cell receptor (beta chain) was obtained from a study of T cell responses to AZD1222 COVID-19 vaccine (dated by TCRdb to about 2021). Notes on the research overall: Because spike-specific TCR depth and breadth did not differ between the two schedules, AZD1222 recipients who got a second dose at roughly 4 weeks were pooled with those who got a second dose at roughly 12 weeks. TCR sequencing was performed for 230 to 250 trial participants, of whom about 200 were given two doses of AZD1222 and some 25 were given two doses of MenACWY control vaccine. Enrollment into the trials was organized by age into subgroups of 18-55, 56-69 and 70-plus years, and those subgroups contained approximately 160, 26 and 62 TCR-sequenced participants, respectively. What the authors observed across the whole study: After two AZD1222 doses, both the breadth and the depth of spike-specific TCRs were significantly higher than at day 0 and than in MenACWY recipients. Nearly half of unique spike-specific TCRs reportedly recognized epitopes outside regions mutated in the B.1.351 and B.1.1.7 variants. In the small 56-69-year group, the increase in depth fell short of significance, most likely because of low power. Vaccine-associated CD4 TCRs spanned the whole spike protein, with dominant responses in regions 160-218 and 743-854. Because no samples from the day 14 peak response were available, repertoires could be characterized only after the peak T cell response. Conclusions about previously exposed vaccinees are limited because only a handful of AZD1222 recipients were SARS-CoV-2 seropositive at baseline. Participants were mostly white British, with more females than males. The authors suggested clonal diversity may have been underestimated.

According to the study, the label for this sample's time point signals: baseline before first vaccination. The vaccinee samples were drawn from two UK trials, COV001 and COV002, one of which was a single-blind randomized controlled phase 2/3 trial testing AZD1222 (ChAdOx1 nCoV-19) in healthy adults. For TCRbeta chain sequencing, PBMC samples from trial participants were taken at day 0 and at day 28 after the second dose. The CDR3 regions of human TCRbeta chains were subjected to immunosequencing. On the study's bioinformatics: Repertoire TCRs were matched against a reference library of SARS-CoV-2-specific TCRs generated with the MIRA antigen-specificity platform. Breadth was defined as the fraction of unique TCRs that were SARS-CoV-2-associated, and depth was defined as the fraction of total T cells that were SARS-CoV-2-associated. Using the MIRA data, each spike-specific TCR was mapped to the spike region that the TCR reacts to and placed in a CD4 or CD8 class. Log10-transformed breadth and depth values were compared by one-way ANOVA with Sidak's multiple comparisons tests. Here the immuneACCESS table is served through TCRdb, limited to in-frame sequences with V and J called. Missing clones are a known gap in these copies; in checked studies unresolved V genes cover under half, and the rest lacks a known reason. That table is the source of V, J and clone size, and D and trimming were worked out from the DNA. The sample profile shows around 160,000 clones; 85% to 95% of them were found once. About 2.1% of the sample rests with the top ten.

Points on this clone: Its recognized antigen is unknown. At one end the junction does not follow the germline gene, possibly because of a read error.

Looking up the germline V gene yields CDR1 SGHRS and CDR2 YFSETQ. From the cysteine through the phenylalanine, the CDR3 covers 14 amino acids. The CDR3 DNA has 42 bases and is translated from base 1. Sequenced material: peripheral blood, taken on day 0 of AZD1222 vaccination. This clonotype was obtained from an adult in good health. The rearranged chain carries TRBV5-1 and TRBJ2-7, with no confident D gene call. The nucleotide sequence is given as TGCGCCAGCAGCTTGGGTGACACCTCCTCCGAGCAGTACTTC. Its amino acids are CASSLGDTSSEQYF.